The next 13 T cell receptor beta chains were all read from a single sample in a study of blood T cell repertoires in COVID-19. TCRdb's copy holds only in-frame clones and misses some; the assay was immunoSEQ multiplex PCR. Counted here are approximately 300,000 clones, around 84% occurring once; the ten biggest clones make up about 4.2%. The specimen was PBMCs or T cells enriched from blood (not recorded which). These receptors originate from a man younger than 45 who had recovered from COVID-19.

The CDR3 nucleotides are TGTGCCACCAGTCTGGGCTCTCTGAACACCGGGGAGCTGTTTTTT. The encoded protein is CATSLGSLNTGELFF. The V gene is TRBV24-1, the J gene TRBJ2-2; D unresolved. Germline V gives CDR1 KGHDR, CDR2 SFDVKD. The CDR3 loop spans 15 amino acids. Trimming pared 6 bases from V and 1 base from J, leaving 11 bases between.

This clone was seen only once. The chain uses TRBV10-3 and TRBJ2-1, with D tentatively TRBD2 (5 bases). Germline lookup yields CDR1 ENHRY and CDR2 SYGVKD. The V gene lost 3 bases and the J gene lost 2 bases, with 8 bases spanning the gap. The CDR3 extends over 14 amino acids. Written as DNA, the CDR3 is TGTGCCATCAGTGAAAGAGGGCCCTACAATGAGCAGTTCTTC. Translated, it gives CAISERGPYNEQFF.

V is TRBV5-1 and J is TRBJ1-2; TRBD1 agrees at 7 bases. The V segment lost 10 bases and the J segment 7 bases; nucleotides outside the gene matches: 16. The CDR3 has 14 amino acids. In germline, CDR1 is SGHRS, CDR2 YFSETQ. DNA for the CDR3: TGCGCCTCCCGCGGGGACAGCTTGGCAGGTGGCTACACCTTC. Amino acids: CASRGDSLAGGYTF.

This clone was recorded once. This chain links TRBV19 with TRBJ1-2; TRBD1 agrees at 7 bases. Trimming at V came to 5 bases and at J to 8 bases, leaving 14 bases not matched to a gene. Looked up from germline, CDR1 is LNHDA and CDR2 is SQIVND (reference sequence). The CDR3 runs 15 residues. The CDR3 sequence is CASSVMGPTGTGYTF. The CDR3 nucleotides are TGTGCCAGTAGTGTGATGGGCCCGACAGGGACCGGCTACACCTTC.

The V gene is TRBV3-1 (or the pseudogene TRBV3-2), the J gene TRBJ2-2; TRBD1 might be the D (5 bases). This CDR3 contains 15 residues. Trimming left V 4 bases short and J 1 base short, with 10 bases between. CDR1 and CDR2 from the germline V gene are LGHDT and YNNKEL (reference sequence). For the CDR3, the DNA is TGTGCCAGCAGCCGAGCCACAGGGAACACCGGGGAGCTGTTTTTT. This codes for CASSRATGNTGELFF.

This clone appeared many times. This chain joins TRBV10-2 and TRBJ2-7, with D hard to call. Germline CDR1 reads WSHSY; CDR2 reads SAAADI. V was shortened by 4 bases and J by 3 bases, with 10 bases between the two germline ends. The CDR3 covers 13 residues. For the CDR3, the DNA is TGCGCCAGCAGTGTGGGCAGGTACTACGAGCAGTACTTC. Protein: CASSVGRYYEQYF.

The V call is TRBV5-1, the J call TRBJ2-7; D might be TRBD1 (5 bases). Trimming pared 4 bases from V and 2 bases from J, leaving 19 bases between. CDR1 is SGHRS and CDR2 is YFSETQ in the germline V gene. The CDR3 covers 16 residues. DNA of the CDR3: TGCGCCAGCAGCCCCCAACCCACAGGAACTCCCTACGAGCAGTACTTC. This sequence encodes CASSPQPTGTPYEQYF.

The chain uses TRBV11-2 and TRBJ1-6; no definite D call. V lost 3 bases and J 0 bases, leaving 9 bases between the germline ends. The CDR3 consists of 16 residues. From germline, CDR1 is SGHAT and CDR2 FQNNGV. The CDR3 nucleotides are TGTGCCAGCAGCTTCGGCAGACTCTCCTATAATTCACCCCTCCACTTT. This translates into CASSFGRLSYNSPLHF.

The V and J genes are TRBV28 and TRBJ1-5; the match to TRBD1 covers 9 bases. V shed 5 bases, J shed 4 bases, and the junction held 6 bases outside the gene matches. In germline, CDR1 is MDHEN, CDR2 SYDVKM. The CDR3 covers 15 residues. Here the CDR3 reads CASSRGTGPNQPQHF. The CDR3 coding sequence is TGTGCCAGCAGTCGGGGGACAGGGCCAAATCAGCCCCAGCATTTT.

This clone was counted a single time. The gene calls are TRBV3-1 (or the pseudogene TRBV3-2) and TRBJ2-7, with D perhaps matching TRBD2 (6 bases). The CDR3 loop spans 12 amino acids. Germline V CDR1 and CDR2: LGHDT, YNNKEL (reference sequence). The V gene lost 4 bases and the J gene lost 8 bases, with 12 bases spanning the gap. DNA for the CDR3: TGTGCCAGCAGCCCTCGGAGGGGACAGCAGTACTTC. Its translation: CASSPRRGQQYF.

The genes are TRBV5-1 and TRBJ2-5, with D possibly being TRBD2 (5 bases). The length of the CDR3 is 18 residues. The germline CDR1 and CDR2 sequences are SGHRS and YFSETQ. The V gene lost 2 bases and the J gene lost 1 base, with 21 bases spanning the gap. The CDR3 DNA sequence: TGCGCCAGCAGCTTTACCGGGATCCAGGCTAGTGGCCAAGAGACCCAGTACTTC. This sequence encodes CASSFTGIQASGQETQYF.

This chain uses TRBV7-2 with TRBJ2-5; no reliable D call. The CDR3 totals 12 residues. The germline V gene has CDR1 SGHTA and CDR2 FQGNSA. Trimming left V 2 bases short and J 4 bases short, with 5 bases between. The CDR3 protein is CASSLSRETQYF. CDR3 DNA: TGTGCCAGCAGCTTATCCCGAGAGACCCAGTACTTC.

This clone was recorded once. The chain uses TRBV10-3 and TRBJ1-2, with D uncertain. The CDR3 consists of 13 residues. With 0 bases removed from V and 8 bases from J, the gap between germline ends came to 10 bases. In germline, CDR1 is ENHRY, CDR2 SYGVKD. The CDR3 here is CAISESSRVGYTF. CDR3 DNA sequence: TGTGCCATCAGTGAGTCATCGCGGGTAGGCTACACCTTC.